The 22 T cell receptor beta chains listed next were all sequenced from one sample in a study of cytomegalovirus exposure and HLA in healthy donors. Primers: 60 Vbeta forward and 13 Jbeta reverse. Only in-frame clones appear in the TCRdb table, and some are missing; sequencing was by immunoSEQ multiplex PCR. The repertoire holds around 140,000 clones, with about 74% as singletons. The sequencing sample was made of PBMCs. The origin of the receptors is a male donor in good health and CMV-seronegative.

The chain has TRBV19 and TRBJ2-3, with TRBD1 identical over 8 bases. Per the germline V gene, CDR1 is LNHDA and CDR2 is SQIVND (reference sequence). After removal of 6 bases from V and 11 bases from J, the junction contained 10 bases not matched to a gene. This CDR3 has 13 residues. Written as DNA, the CDR3 is TGTGCCAGTAGCCTCCCGGACAGGGTTAAGCAGTATTTT. Amino acids: CASSLPDRVKQYF.

The gene calls are TRBV7-2 and TRBJ2-5, with 7 bases aligning to TRBD1. This CDR3 has 14 residues. Unmatched junction bases numbered 8, after V lost 5 bases and J lost 5 bases. CDR1 and CDR2 (germline): SGHTA, FQGNSA. For the CDR3, the DNA is TGTGCCAGCAGCCCACAGGGGCGTAGGGAGACCCAGTACTTC. Its protein is CASSPQGRRETQYF.

A few counts support this clone. The chain uses TRBV2 and TRBJ2-7; TRBD1 aligns across 7 bases. J gave up 3 bases and V 6 bases, and 2 bases lay outside the gene matches. Germline V gene data show CDR1 as SNHLY and CDR2 as FYNNEI. This CDR3 region has 12 residues. This CDR3 reads CASRDRLYEQYF. Here the CDR3 DNA reads TGTGCCAGCAGGGACAGGCTCTACGAGCAGTACTTC.

The chain combines TRBV5-1 with TRBJ2-7, with 10 nucleotides matching TRBD1. Germline V CDR1 and CDR2: SGHRS, YFSETQ. The CDR3 is 14 amino acids. V trimming: 4 bases; J trimming: 3 bases; junction bases outside the gene matches: 4. The DNA for the CDR3 is TGCGCCAGCAGCGTGGGACAGGGGCGCTACGAGCAGTACTTC. Translation: CASSVGQGRYEQYF.

This chain joins TRBV15 and TRBJ2-5, with TRBD2 identical over 7 bases. Judging by the DNA end, TRBJ2-7 fits better; the J call may be wrong. The CDR3 has 15 residues. CDR1 LNHNV and CDR2 YYDKDF come from the germline V gene (reference sequence). CDR3 nucleotides: TGTGCCACCAGCAGAGAGCCGAGCGGGACCTACGAGCAGTACTTC. It is translated as CATSREPSGTYEQYF.

This clone was detected once. This chain uses TRBV4-2 with TRBJ2-5, with 8 nucleotides matching TRBD1. The CDR3 spans 14 residues. Germline-derived CDR1 and CDR2 are LGHNA and YNFKEQ. The V gene end was trimmed by 4 bases and the J gene end by 4 bases; junction bases not matched to a gene: 5. CDR3 loop: CASSPTGGGETQYF. For the CDR3, the DNA is TGTGCCAGCAGCCCAACAGGGGGAGGAGAGACCCAGTACTTC.

This chain uses TRBV5-8 with TRBJ1-1; D gene ambiguous. Germline V CDR1 and CDR2: SGHTS, YDEGEE. The V gene lost 0 bases and the J gene lost 10 bases, with 7 bases spanning the gap. CDR3 length equals 11 residues. Here the CDR3 reads CASSLAIRAFF. Here the CDR3 DNA reads TGTGCCAGCAGCTTGGCTATCCGAGCTTTCTTT.

This clone has a single count. The chain couples TRBV19 to TRBJ1-4, with D hard to call. The V end was cut by 1 base, the J end by 5 bases, with 5 bases between. CDR1 and CDR2 (germline): LNHDA, SQIVND (reference sequence). This CDR3 is 13 amino acids long. CDR3 region: CASSIVQNEKLFF. CDR3 nucleotides: TGTGCCAGTAGTATAGTTCAGAATGAAAAACTGTTTTTT.

The V gene is TRBV9, the J gene TRBJ2-1; D not resolved. This CDR3 is 17 amino acids long. The germline V gene has CDR1 SGDLS and CDR2 YYNGEE. Between the trimmed V and J ends, which lost 4 bases and 0 bases, there was a span of 17 bases. This chain's CDR3 is CASSLTTQASSYNEQFF. CDR3 in DNA: TGTGCCAGCAGCCTAACCACGCAGGCATCCTCCTACAATGAGCAGTTCTTC.

The V gene is TRBV4-3, the J gene TRBJ2-3; 7 nucleotides match TRBD1. This CDR3 spans 15 amino acids. Per the germline V gene, CDR1 is LGHNA and CDR2 is YSLEER. After removal of 5 bases from V and 6 bases from J, the junction contained 11 bases not matched to a gene. Written as DNA, the CDR3 is TGCGCCAGCAGCTCCGGGGACAGCGAACGGGATACGCAGTATTTT. Translating it yields CASSSGDSERDTQYF.

This chain connects TRBV13 to TRBJ2-4; TRBD1 might be the D (5 bases). Germline lookup yields CDR1 PRHDT and CDR2 FYEKMQ (reference sequence). Trimming left V 0 bases short and J 0 bases short, with 9 bases between. The CDR3 has 16 residues. CDR3 sequence reads: CASSLGTELAKNIQYF. The CDR3, as DNA: TGTGCCAGCAGCTTAGGGACAGAGTTAGCCAAAAACATTCAGTACTTC.

The chain joins TRBV5-1 to TRBJ1-4; no reliable D call. CDR1 and CDR2 (germline): SGHRS, YFSETQ. The CDR3 contains 14 residues. V shed 0 bases and J shed 3 bases, with 6 bases lying between them. The CDR3 region is CASSLGNSNEKLFF. Written as DNA, the CDR3 is TGCGCCAGCAGCTTGGGTAATTCTAATGAAAAACTGTTTTTT.

V and J are TRBV28 and TRBJ2-1, with TRBD2 matching 8 bases. CDR1 is MDHEN, CDR2 SYDVKM, per germline. CDR3 length equals 17 residues. V lost 3 bases to trimming and J lost 0 bases; unmatched junction nucleotides: 7. The CDR3 protein is CASSFQAGGSSYNEQFF. The DNA for the CDR3 is TGTGCCAGCAGTTTTCAGGCGGGAGGCAGCTCCTACAATGAGCAGTTCTTC.

The chain has TRBV6-6 and TRBJ2-3, with 7 bases lining up with TRBD1. J gave up 2 bases and V 6 bases, and 8 bases lay outside the gene matches. Germline V gives CDR1 MNHNY, CDR2 SVGAGI (reference sequence). CDR3 size: 15 residues. CDR3 protein: CASRNRQGATDTQYF. CDR3 in DNA: TGTGCCAGCAGAAATCGACAGGGCGCCACAGATACGCAGTATTTT.

The chain has TRBV7-2 and TRBJ2-2; TRBD2 matches 9 bases. Germline CDR1 reads SGHTA; CDR2 reads FQGNSA. The CDR3 loop spans 16 amino acids. Germline trimming cut 3 bases from V and 7 bases from J; bases unmatched to any gene: 9. The CDR3 sequence: CASSFGRGGRDGELFF. For the CDR3, the DNA is TGTGCCAGCAGCTTTGGGCGGGGGGGCCGGGACGGGGAGCTGTTTTTT.

The V gene is TRBV4-1, the J gene TRBJ2-5; possibly TRBD1 for D (6 bases). This CDR3 contains 13 residues. V lost 4 bases and J lost 6, with 12 bases in between. Germline-derived CDR1 and CDR2 are MGHRA and YSYEKL. CDR3 protein: CASSPGQRKTQYF. The CDR3 DNA is TGCGCCAGCAGCCCCGGACAGAGGAAGACCCAGTACTTC.

This chain joins TRBV5-1 and TRBJ2-5, with TRBD1 matching over 7 bases. The CDR3 is 15 amino acids. Germline V lookup: CDR1 SGHRS, CDR2 YFSETQ. The V segment lost 5 bases and the J segment 1 base; nucleotides outside the gene matches: 8. The CDR3 DNA reads as TGCGCCAGCAGGGGGTCCGGGACAGCCCAAGAGACCCAGTACTTC. Translating gives CASRGSGTAQETQYF.

The chain employs TRBV19 and TRBJ1-5; TRBD1 might be the D (6 bases). V was shortened by 6 bases and J by 1 base, with 13 bases between the two germline ends. Germline V gene sequence: CDR1 LNHDA, CDR2 SQIVND (reference sequence). This CDR3 spans 15 amino acids. The CDR3 DNA sequence: TGTGCCAGTAGACAAGACAGGCTAAGCAATCAGCCCCAGCATTTT. Its protein product is CASRQDRLSNQPQHF.

This clone was seen a single time. The V call is TRBV5-4, the J call TRBJ2-1; 8 nucleotides match TRBD2. The V gene end was trimmed by 4 bases and the J gene end by 0 bases; junction bases not matched to a gene: 6. The CDR3 consists of 16 residues. The germline V gene has CDR1 SGHNT and CDR2 YYREEE (reference sequence). CDR3 residues: CASSRGGDFSYNEQFF. CDR3 nucleotides: TGTGCCAGCAGCCGGGGGGGGGACTTCTCCTACAATGAGCAGTTCTTC.

The rearrangement links TRBV28 to TRBJ1-5, with D perhaps TRBD1 (6 bases). This CDR3 spans 16 amino acids. In germline, CDR1 is MDHEN, CDR2 SYDVKM. V gave up 3 bases and J gave up 3 bases, with 15 bases separating them. Here the CDR3 DNA reads TGTGCCAGCAGTTTGGGGGGGGCGTTACACAATCAGCCCCAGCATTTT. Residues: CASSLGGALHNQPQHF.

DNA for the CDR3: TGTGCCAGCAGTCCAGGGCGAGGTTCAGGAAACACCATATATTTT. Residues: CASSPGRGSGNTIYF. The rearrangement links TRBV28 to TRBJ1-3; a weak D match, TRBD1 (5 bases). Trimming left V 5 bases short and J 4 bases short, with 15 bases between. CDR3 length: 15 amino acids. The germline V gene has CDR1 MDHEN and CDR2 SYDVKM.

The chain recombines TRBV30 with TRBJ2-2; D is unresolved. Trimming cost V 1 base and J 0 bases, with 6 bases left between them. Germline V CDR1 and CDR2: GTSNPN, SVGIG (reference sequence). The CDR3 runs 14 residues. As DNA, the CDR3 is TGTGCCTGGAGTGACAGACCGAACACCGGGGAGCTGTTTTTT. It specifies CAWSDRPNTGELFF.